This T cell receptor beta chain comes out of a study of PD-1 blockade in classical Hodgkin lymphoma (dated by TCRdb to between 2020 and 2021). For the wider study: Nivolumab dosing was 3 mg/kg intravenously every 2 weeks, continuing until either disease progression or unacceptable toxicity. To define a peripheral blood immune signature of response to PD-1 blockade in classical Hodgkin lymphoma, the study combined TCR beta sequencing with CyTOF. The research as a whole found: The study was restricted to a single clinical trial cohort, and the causes of repertoire differences, possibly disease activity or prior therapy, were left undefined. Trial patients achieving complete response had baseline diversity similar to newly diagnosed patients, whereas partial responders and progressors had significantly lower diversity. Baseline TCR diversity was reported to be lower in newly diagnosed patients than in healthy donors, and even lower in relapsed/refractory patients. CD4+ but not CD8+ TCR diversity rose significantly by C4D1 (p=0.0027 vs p=0.16), most apparent in complete responders (p=0.02). Diversity was lower in patients who began nivolumab less than 1 year after ASCT, so these patients were left out of later analyses to avoid confounding by immune reconstitution.

Interpreted using the paper, the time point label stands for: cycle 4 day 1 (C4D1), after five to seven weeks of nivolumab. Every trial patient had relapsed after autologous stem cell transplantation, and cohorts A, B and C differed in prior brentuximab vedotin exposure. Magnetic negative selection with a Miltenyi CD4+ T cell isolation kit was used to purify CD4+ T cells from thawed PBMCs. The trial cohort included 50 to 70 patients with relapsed/refractory classical Hodgkin lymphoma, and each patient had a best overall response of complete response, partial response or progressive disease. In the multi-cohort phase II CheckMate 205 trial, trial patients received single-agent nivolumab. An independent review committee assessed best overall response by applying the 2007 International Working Group response criteria. Trial PBMCs were obtained immediately prior to nivolumab initiation (C1D1) and on therapy at cycle 2 day 1 and cycle 4 day 1. Peripheral blood was collected in 8 mL Vacutainer Cell Preparation Tubes, from which PBMCs were isolated by centrifugation and then cryopreserved. Purified CD4+ and CD8+ fractions were prepared only for cases where an additional PBMC sample was available. On LS columns in a quadroMACS separator, the magnetically labelled cells were depleted, and the flow-through was collected as the purified fraction.

A distance of 9 bases separates the germline ends of V and J, which lose 0 bases and 1 base respectively. CDR1 SGHKS and CDR2 YYEKEE are derived from the germline V gene (reference sequence). The CDR3 holds 15 amino acids from the cysteine to the phenylalanine. Only the CDR3 portion is preserved as DNA: 45 bases, with reading frame beginning at the first base. On this clone itself: This clone's antigen is unknown. It has no much larger one-base neighbor in the sample; base qualities were not kept.

Genomic DNA was extracted with the Qiagen DNeasy kit from unsorted PBMCs and from negatively selected CD4+ and CD8+ fractions. TCR beta CDR3 regions were subjected to amplification by immunoSEQ multiplex PCR with primers that anneal to V and J segments. A synthetic immune receptor repertoire was used to minimize amplification bias, and any residual bias was removed computationally once sequencing was done. In the paper's pipeline: Repertoire diversity was quantified as the Shannon entropy index using custom Python scripts. Unsorted, CD4+ and CD8+ repertoires were examined separately, except in combined analyses, for which CD4+ and CD8+ sequences were merged in silico. A clone counted as expanded when the clone's frequency after treatment rose at least 2-fold relative to C1D1, and clones undetected at baseline were given a pseudocount of 0.5. Singleton clones were defined as clones with 0 or 1 copy at C1D1, and non-singleton clones were defined as clones with 2 or more copies. Clones expanded in unsorted samples were labelled as CD4+, CD8+ or unknown by matching protein sequences in sorted samples from the same patient. Wilcoxon tests on paired samples were used to test changes in diversity from C1D1 to C4D1. TCRdb stores this immuneACCESS table with in-frame sequences only. Part of the clones is absent; in the studies checked, under half of the shortfall reflects unresolved V genes, and no reason is known for the rest. The DNA was the basis for D and trimming; V, J and clone size are from that table. In all, the sample holds around 18,000 clones, and roughly four fifths of those were seen once. The ten largest clones capture 2% to 2.5% of the sample.

This chain joins TRBV5-5 to TRBJ2-3, with the D gene not confidently named. The sequences come from CD4+ T cells from blood, collected before the fourth cycle of nivolumab. This TCR derives from a human donor with classical Hodgkin lymphoma. The CDR3 here reads CASSLAGYRTDTQYF. Here is the DNA: TGTGCCAGCAGCTTGGCCGGCTACCGCACAGATACGCAGTATTTT.